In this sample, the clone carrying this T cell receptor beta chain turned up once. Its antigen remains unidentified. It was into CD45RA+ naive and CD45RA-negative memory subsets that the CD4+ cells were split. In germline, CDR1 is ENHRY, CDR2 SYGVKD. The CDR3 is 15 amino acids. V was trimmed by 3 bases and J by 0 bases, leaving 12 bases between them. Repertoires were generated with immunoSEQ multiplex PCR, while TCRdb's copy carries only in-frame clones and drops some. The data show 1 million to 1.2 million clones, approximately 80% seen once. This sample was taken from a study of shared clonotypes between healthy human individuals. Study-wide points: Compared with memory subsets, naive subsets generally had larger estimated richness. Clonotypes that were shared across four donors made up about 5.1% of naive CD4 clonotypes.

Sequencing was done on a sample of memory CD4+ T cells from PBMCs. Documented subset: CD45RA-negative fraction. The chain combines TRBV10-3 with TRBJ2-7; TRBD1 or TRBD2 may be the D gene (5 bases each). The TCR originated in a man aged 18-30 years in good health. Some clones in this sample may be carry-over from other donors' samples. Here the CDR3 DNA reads TGTGCCATCAGTGATGCAGGGACCCCCTCCTACGAGCAGTACTTC. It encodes CAISDAGTPSYEQYF.